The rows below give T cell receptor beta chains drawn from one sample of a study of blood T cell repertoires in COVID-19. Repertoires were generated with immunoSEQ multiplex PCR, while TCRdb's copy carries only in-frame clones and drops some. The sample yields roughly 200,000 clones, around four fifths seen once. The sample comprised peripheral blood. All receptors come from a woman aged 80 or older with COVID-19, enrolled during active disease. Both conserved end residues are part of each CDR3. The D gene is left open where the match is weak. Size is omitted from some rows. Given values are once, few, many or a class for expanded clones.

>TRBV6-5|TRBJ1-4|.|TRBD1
TGTGCCAGCAGTTATACGCAGGGGGCGTATTCGGAAAAACTGTTTTTT
CASSYTQGAYSEKLFF
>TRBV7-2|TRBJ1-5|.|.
TGTGCCAGCACCCCGGACGGGAATAGCAATCAGCCCCAGCATTTT
CASTPDGNSNQPQHF
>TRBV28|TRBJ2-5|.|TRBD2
TGTGCCAGCAGCTCACCGGGGGGGGTGCAAGAGACCCAGTACTTC
CASSSPGGVQETQYF
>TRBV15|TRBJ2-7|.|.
TGTGCCACCAGCAGAGATCAGGGGCCCTACGAGCAGTACTTC
CATSRDQGPYEQYF
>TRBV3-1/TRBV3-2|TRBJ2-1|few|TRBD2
TGTGCCAGCAGCCGGACCGGGGGGGCTTCCTACAATGAGCAGTTCTTC
CASSRTGGASYNEQFF
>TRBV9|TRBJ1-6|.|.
TGTGCCAGCAGCGTAGCTACGGGGAATTCACCCCTCCACTTT
CASSVATGNSPLHF
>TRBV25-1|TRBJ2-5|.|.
TGTGCCAGCAGTGCCATGACATACCAAGAGACCCAGTACTTC
CASSAMTYQETQYF
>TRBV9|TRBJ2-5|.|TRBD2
TGTGCCAGCAGCGCAGCACCCACCTCGGGGGGGCTCAGGGAGACCCAGTACTTC
CASSAAPTSGGLRETQYF
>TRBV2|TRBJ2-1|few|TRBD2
TGTGCCAGCAGTCTCCTAGCGGGGGGGCAGGATGAGCAGTTCTTC
CASSLLAGGQDEQFF
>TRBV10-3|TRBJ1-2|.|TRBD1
TGTGCCATCAGTGAGGACAGGGCGGGTGGCTACACCTTC
CAISEDRAGGYTF
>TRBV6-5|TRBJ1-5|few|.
TGTGCCAGCTGGGGAGATGAGCTCCAGCATTTT
CASWGDELQHF
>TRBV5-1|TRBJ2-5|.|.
TGCGCCAGCAGGGTTCTAGCAGGACAAGAGACCCAGTACTTC
CASRVLAGQETQYF
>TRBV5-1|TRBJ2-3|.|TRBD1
TGCGCCAGCAGCTCCCGGACAGGGGCAGATACGCAGTATTTT
CASSSRTGADTQYF
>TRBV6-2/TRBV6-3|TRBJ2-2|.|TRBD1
TGTGCCAGCAGTCGGACAGGGGGCCTCACCGGGGAGCTGTTTTTT
CASSRTGGLTGELFF
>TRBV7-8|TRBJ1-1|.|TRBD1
TGTGCCAGCAGCCACGGGGACAGGCTGAACACTGAAGCTTTCTTT
CASSHGDRLNTEAFF
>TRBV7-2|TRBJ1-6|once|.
TGTGCCAGCAGCTCCGATCCGGATTCACCCCTCCACTTT
CASSSDPDSPLHF
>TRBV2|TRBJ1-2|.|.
TGTGCCAGCAGTGAGGAGGGACTTGGCTATGGCTACACCTTC
CASSEEGLGYGYTF
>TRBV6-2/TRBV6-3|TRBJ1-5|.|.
TGTGCCAGCAGTTACTCGTTTCAGGTTGACAATCAGCCCCAGCATTTT
CASSYSFQVDNQPQHF
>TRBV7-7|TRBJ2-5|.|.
TGTGCCAGCAGCTCACGGCAAGAGACCCAGTACTTC
CASSSRQETQYF
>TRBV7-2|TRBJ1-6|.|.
TGTGCCAGCAGCGCGGGACGGGGGTATTCACCCCTCCACTTT
CASSAGRGYSPLHF
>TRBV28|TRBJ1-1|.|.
TGTGCCAGCAGGGAGGTGAAGGGATACACTGAAGCTTTCTTT
CASREVKGYTEAFF
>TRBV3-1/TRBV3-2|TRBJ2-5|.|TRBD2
TGTGCCAGCAGCCAAGCGACTAGCGGGGACCAAGAGACCCAGTACTTC
CASSQATSGDQETQYF
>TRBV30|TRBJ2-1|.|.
TGTGCCTGGTGTCAGGGCTACAATGAGCAGTTCTTC
CAWCQGYNEQFF
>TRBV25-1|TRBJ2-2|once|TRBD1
TGTGCCAGCAGGGGACAGGGGAACACCGGGGAGCTGTTTTTT
CASRGQGNTGELFF
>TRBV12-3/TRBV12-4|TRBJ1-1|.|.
TGTGCCAGCAGTCGGGGGGACACTGAAGCTTTCTTT
CASSRGDTEAFF
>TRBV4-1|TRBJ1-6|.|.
TGCGCCAGCAGCCAAGATGCGGCGAGCTCCTATAATTCACCCCTCCACTTT
CASSQDAASSYNSPLHF
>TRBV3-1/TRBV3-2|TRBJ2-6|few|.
TGTGCCAGCAGCCTAAAAACTGGGGCCAACGTCCTGACTTTC
CASSLKTGANVLTF
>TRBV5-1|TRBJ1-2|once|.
TGCGCCAGCACCCCTGCAGGGGACTATGGCTACACCTTC
CASTPAGDYGYTF
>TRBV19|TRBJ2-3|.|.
TGTGCCAGTAGTTCACAAAGCACGGGTTGGACAGATACGCAGTATTTT
CASSSQSTGWTDTQYF
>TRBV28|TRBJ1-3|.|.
TGTGCCAGCAGTTCCGCAGGTTCTGGAAACACCATATATTTT
CASSSAGSGNTIYF
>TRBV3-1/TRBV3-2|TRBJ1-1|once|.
TGTGCCAGCAGCCAAGTCCAAAGCTCTGAAGCTTTCTTT
CASSQVQSSEAFF
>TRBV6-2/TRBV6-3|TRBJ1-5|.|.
TGTGCCAGCAGTTACGAACGCTCCTACAATCAGCCCCAGCATTTT
CASSYERSYNQPQHF
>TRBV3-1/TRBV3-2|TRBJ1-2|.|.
TGTGCCACCCGGGCGGGGGCCTCCCGAGACGGCTACACCTTC
CATRAGASRDGYTF
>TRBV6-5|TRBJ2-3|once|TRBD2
TGTGCCAGCAGCCTACTAGCGGGAGAAACAGATACGCAGTATTTT
CASSLLAGETDTQYF
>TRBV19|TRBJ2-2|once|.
TGTGCCAGTTCCCCAAGGACAAACACCGGGGAGCTGTTTTTT
CASSPRTNTGELFF
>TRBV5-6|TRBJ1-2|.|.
TGTGCCAGCAGCCCTACAGGGAGAAATGGCTACACCTTC
CASSPTGRNGYTF
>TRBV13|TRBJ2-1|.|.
TGTGCCAGCAGCTTAGGGGGGAGCTCCTACAATGAGCAGTTCTTC
CASSLGGSSYNEQFF
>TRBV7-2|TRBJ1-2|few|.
TGTGCCAGCAGCTTAGGACATCCCGGCTACACCTTC
CASSLGHPGYTF
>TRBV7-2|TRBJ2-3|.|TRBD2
TGTGCCAGCAGCCTGATATCGGGACTAGCGACAGATACGCAGTATTTT
CASSLISGLATDTQYF